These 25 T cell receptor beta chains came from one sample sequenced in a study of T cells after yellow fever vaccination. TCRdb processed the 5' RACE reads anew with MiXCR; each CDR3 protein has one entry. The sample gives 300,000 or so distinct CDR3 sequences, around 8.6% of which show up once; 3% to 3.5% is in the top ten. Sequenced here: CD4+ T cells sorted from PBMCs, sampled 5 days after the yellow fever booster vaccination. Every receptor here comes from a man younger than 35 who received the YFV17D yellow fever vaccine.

This CDR3 is CASSPAGSSYEQYF. The CDR3 DNA sequence: TGTGCCAGCAGCCCGGCAGGAAGCTCCTACGAGCAGTACTTC. V and J are TRBV7-2 and TRBJ2-7; D gene ambiguous. This CDR3 contains 14 residues. V lost 5 bases, J lost 0 bases, and 11 bases lay in between. From germline, CDR1 is SGHTA and CDR2 FQGNSA.

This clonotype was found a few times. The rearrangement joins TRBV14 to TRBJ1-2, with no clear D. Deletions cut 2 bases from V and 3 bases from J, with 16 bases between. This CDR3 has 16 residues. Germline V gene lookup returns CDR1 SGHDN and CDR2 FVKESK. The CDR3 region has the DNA TGTGCCAGCAGCCAACGGGTTGCGGGTGGGCACTATGGCTACACCTTC. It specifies CASSQRVAGGHYGYTF.

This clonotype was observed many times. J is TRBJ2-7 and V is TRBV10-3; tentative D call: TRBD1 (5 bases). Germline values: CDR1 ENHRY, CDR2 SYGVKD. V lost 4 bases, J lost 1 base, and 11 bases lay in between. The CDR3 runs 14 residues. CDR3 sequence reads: CAISAVDSSYEQYV. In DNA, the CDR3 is TGTGCCATCAGTGCGGTCGACAGTTCCTACGAGCAGTACGTC.

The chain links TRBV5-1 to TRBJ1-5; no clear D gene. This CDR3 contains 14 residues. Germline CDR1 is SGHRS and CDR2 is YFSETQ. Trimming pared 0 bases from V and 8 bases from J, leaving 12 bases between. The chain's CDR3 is CASSLASWDEPQHF. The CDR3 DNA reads TGCGCCAGCAGCTTGGCCTCGTGGGATGAGCCCCAGCATTTT.

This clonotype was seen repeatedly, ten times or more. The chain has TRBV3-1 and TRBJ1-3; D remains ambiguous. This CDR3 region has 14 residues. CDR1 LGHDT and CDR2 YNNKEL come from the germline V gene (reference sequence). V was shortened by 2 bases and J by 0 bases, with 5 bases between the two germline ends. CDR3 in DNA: TGTGCCAGCAGCCAACTCAACTCTGGAAACACCATATATTTT. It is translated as CASSQLNSGNTIYF.

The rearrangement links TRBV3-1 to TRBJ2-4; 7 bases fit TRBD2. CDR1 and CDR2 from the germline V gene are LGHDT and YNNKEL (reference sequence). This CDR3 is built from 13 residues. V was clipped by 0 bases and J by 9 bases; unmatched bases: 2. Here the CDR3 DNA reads TGTGCCAGCAGCCAAGAGGGGGGGAGCATTCAGTACTTC. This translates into CASSQEGGSIQYF.

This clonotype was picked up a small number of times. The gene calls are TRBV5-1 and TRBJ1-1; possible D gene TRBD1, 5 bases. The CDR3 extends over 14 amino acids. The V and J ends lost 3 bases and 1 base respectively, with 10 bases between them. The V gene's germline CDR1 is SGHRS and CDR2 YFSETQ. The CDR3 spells CASSWDGSNTEAFF. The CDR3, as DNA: TGCGCCAGCAGCTGGGACGGATCGAACACTGAAGCTTTCTTT.

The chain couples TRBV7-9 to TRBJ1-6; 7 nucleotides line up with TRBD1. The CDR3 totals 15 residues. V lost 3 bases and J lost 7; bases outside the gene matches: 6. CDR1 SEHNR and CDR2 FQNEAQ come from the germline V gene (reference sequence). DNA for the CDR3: TGTGCCAGCAGCTTCCATGACAGGGAGAATTCACCCCTCCACTTT. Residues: CASSFHDRENSPLHF.

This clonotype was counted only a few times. The CDR3 sequence is CASGLVGTGELFF. The CDR3 DNA reads as TGTGCTAGTGGTTTGGTCGGTACCGGGGAGCTGTTTTTT. The chain joins TRBV12-5 to TRBJ2-2; D is uncertain. CDR1 is LGHNT, CDR2 FRNRAP, per germline. Between the trimmed V and J ends, which lost 0 bases and 5 bases, there was a span of 4 bases. This CDR3 has 13 residues.

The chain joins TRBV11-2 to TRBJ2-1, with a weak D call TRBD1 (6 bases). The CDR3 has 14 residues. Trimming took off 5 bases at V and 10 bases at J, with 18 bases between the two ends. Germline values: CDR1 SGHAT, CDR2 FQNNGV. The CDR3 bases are TGTGCCAGCAGCCCCCAACAGGGTGTTGGAGAGCAGTTCTTC. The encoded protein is CASSPQQGVGEQFF. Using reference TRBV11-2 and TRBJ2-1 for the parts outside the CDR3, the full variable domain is EAGVAQSPRYKIIEKRQSVAFWCNPISGHATLYWYQQILGQGPKLLIQFQNNGVVDDSQLPKDRFSAERLKGVDSTLKIQPAKLEDSAVYLCASSPQQGVGEQFFGPGTRLTVL.

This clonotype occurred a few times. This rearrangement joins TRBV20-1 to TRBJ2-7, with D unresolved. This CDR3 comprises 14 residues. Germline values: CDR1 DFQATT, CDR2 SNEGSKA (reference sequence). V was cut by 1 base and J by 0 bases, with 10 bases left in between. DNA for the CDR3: TGCAGTGCTAGAGTTGCTCCGCTCTCCTACGAGCAGTACTTC. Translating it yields CSARVAPLSYEQYF.

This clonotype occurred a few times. CDR3 residues: CASAIAGDTQYF. In DNA, the CDR3 is TGTGCCAGCGCGATCGCGGGAGATACGCAGTATTTT. The genes are TRBV6-1 and TRBJ2-3; D possibly corresponds to TRBD2 (5 bases). The V gene's germline CDR1 is MNHNS and CDR2 SASEGT. Trimming removed 8 bases from V and 5 bases from J, with 11 bases in between. The CDR3 has 12 residues.

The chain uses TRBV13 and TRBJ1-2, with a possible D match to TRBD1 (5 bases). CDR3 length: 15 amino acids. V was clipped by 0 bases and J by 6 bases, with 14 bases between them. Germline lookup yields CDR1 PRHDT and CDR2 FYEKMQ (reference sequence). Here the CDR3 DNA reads TGTGCCAGCAGCTTAGGCGGGGCAGGGTGGAATGGCTACACCTTC. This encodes CASSLGGAGWNGYTF.

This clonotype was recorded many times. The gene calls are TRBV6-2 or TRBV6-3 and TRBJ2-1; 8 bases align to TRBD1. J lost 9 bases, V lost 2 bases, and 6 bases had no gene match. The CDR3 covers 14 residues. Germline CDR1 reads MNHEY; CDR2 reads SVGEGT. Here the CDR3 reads CASSYRTGKAEQFF. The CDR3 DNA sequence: TGTGCCAGCAGTTACCGGACAGGGAAGGCTGAGCAGTTCTTC.

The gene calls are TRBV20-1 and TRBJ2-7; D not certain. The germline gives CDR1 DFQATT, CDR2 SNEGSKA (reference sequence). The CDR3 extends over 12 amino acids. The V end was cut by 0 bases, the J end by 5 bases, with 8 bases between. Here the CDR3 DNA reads TGCAGTGCTAGAGATAGGGCCCACGAGCAGTACTTC. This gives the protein CSARDRAHEQYF.

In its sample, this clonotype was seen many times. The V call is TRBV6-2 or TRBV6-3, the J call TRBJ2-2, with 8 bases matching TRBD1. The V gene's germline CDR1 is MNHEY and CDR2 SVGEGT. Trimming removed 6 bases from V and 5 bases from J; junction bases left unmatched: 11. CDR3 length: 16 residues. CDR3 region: CASRPDRAPRTGELFF. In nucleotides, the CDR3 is TGTGCCAGCAGGCCGGACAGGGCCCCACGGACCGGGGAGCTGTTTTTT.

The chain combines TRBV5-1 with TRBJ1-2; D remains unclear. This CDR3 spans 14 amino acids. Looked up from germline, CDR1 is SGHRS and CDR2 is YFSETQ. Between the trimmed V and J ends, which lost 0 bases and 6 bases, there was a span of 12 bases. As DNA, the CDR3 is TGCGCCAGCAGCTTGGGTGGTCTAAAAGATGGCTACACCTTC. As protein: CASSLGGLKDGYTF.

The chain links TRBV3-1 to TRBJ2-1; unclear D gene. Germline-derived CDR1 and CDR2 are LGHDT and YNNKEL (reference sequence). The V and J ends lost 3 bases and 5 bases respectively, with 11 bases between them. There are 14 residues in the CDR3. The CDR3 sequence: CASSQTVANNEQFF. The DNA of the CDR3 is TGTGCCAGCAGCCAGACCGTGGCTAACAATGAGCAGTTCTTC.

The CDR3 DNA reads TGTGCCAGCTCTAGTCAACGGACAGGGGGCGCAGATACGCAGTATTTT. As protein: CASSSQRTGGADTQYF. The genes are TRBV6-6 and TRBJ2-3, with TRBD1 matching over 11 bases. This CDR3 is built from 16 residues. CDR1 is MNHNY and CDR2 is SVGAGI in the germline V gene (reference sequence). With V trimmed by 8 bases and J by 4 bases, 11 bases remained unmatched.

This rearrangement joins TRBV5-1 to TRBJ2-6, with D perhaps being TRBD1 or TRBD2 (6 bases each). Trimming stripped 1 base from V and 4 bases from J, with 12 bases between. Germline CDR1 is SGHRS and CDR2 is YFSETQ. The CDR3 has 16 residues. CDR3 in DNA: TGCGCCAGCAGCTTGTGGGGGGCGTCCGGGGCCAACGTCCTGACTTTC. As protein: CASSLWGASGANVLTF.

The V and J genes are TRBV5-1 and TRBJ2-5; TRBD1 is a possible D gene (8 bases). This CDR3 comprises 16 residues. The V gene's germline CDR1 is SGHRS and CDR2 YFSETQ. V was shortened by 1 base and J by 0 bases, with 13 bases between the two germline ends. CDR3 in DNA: TGCGCCAGCAGCTTGCACAGGGGGGGATACCAAGAGACCCAGTACTTC. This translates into CASSLHRGGYQETQYF.

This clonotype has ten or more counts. CDR3 coding DNA: TGTGCCAGCAGGGGACAGACGGGGGCCAACGTCCTGACTTTC. The encoded protein is CASRGQTGANVLTF. The chain recombines TRBV12-3 or TRBV12-4 with TRBJ2-6, with 7 nucleotides matching TRBD1. After removal of 6 bases from V and 4 bases from J, the junction contained 3 bases not matched to a gene. The CDR3 sequence is 14 residues long.

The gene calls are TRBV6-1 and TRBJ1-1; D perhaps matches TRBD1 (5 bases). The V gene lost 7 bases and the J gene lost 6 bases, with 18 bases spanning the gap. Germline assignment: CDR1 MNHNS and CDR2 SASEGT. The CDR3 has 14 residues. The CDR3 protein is CASTLNRDRSEAFF. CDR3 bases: TGTGCCAGCACCCTCAACCGGGACCGGTCTGAAGCTTTCTTT.

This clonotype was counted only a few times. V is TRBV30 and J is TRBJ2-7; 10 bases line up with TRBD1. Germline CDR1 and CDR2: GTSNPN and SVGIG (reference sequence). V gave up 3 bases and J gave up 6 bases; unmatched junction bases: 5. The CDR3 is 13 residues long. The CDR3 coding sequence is TGTGCCTGGAGCGTGGGACAGGGGTCCGAGCAGTACTTC. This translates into CAWSVGQGSEQYF.

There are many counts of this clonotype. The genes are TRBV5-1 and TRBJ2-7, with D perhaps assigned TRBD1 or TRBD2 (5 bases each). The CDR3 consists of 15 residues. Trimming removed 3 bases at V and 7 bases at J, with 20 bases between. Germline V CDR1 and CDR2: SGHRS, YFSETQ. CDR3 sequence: CASSSEGATTGEQYF. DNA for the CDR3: TGCGCCAGCAGCTCCGAAGGGGCCACTACGGGGGAGCAGTACTTC.